The T cell receptor beta chain described here comes from a study of cytomegalovirus exposure and HLA in healthy donors (dated by TCRdb to about 2017). Study-level background: A later analysis indicated that the 110 or so validation repertoires were generated on the platform also employed for the 600 to 750 repertoires of the first cohort. To predict cytomegalovirus infection status, the study brought together high-throughput TCR immunosequencing, statistical association of individual TCRs with disease status, and machine learning. The aim of the study was to test whether cataloging public T cell receptors could identify signatures of past pathogen exposure. A separate validation cohort of roughly 130 different subjects was used in addition to the roughly 700-subject first cohort. What the work shows at the level of the full study, not this receptor alone: It was suggested by the authors that the approach could potentially be generalized to other disease states and immunological phenotypes. In a later analysis, TCRs clustered in the first cohort were found to also tend to co-occur in the roughly 130 validation repertoires, with 85% to 95% of cluster scores above 0. The study gave a list of 150 to 200 TCR beta chains associated with cytomegalovirus. In both the original and validation cohorts, the classifier was reported to diagnose cytomegalovirus status with high specificity and sensitivity. In vitro tests confirmed that a few of the cytomegalovirus-associated TCR beta chains recognize cytomegalovirus antigens. All 110 or so repertoires were used to score co-occurrence in the validation cohort in a later analysis, because that analysis had no HLA typing for the cohort. Most TCR sequences were seen in very few donors, while some public TCRs were found in many individuals.

The junction shows trimming of 7 bases on V and 1 base on J, plus 14 bases between the germline ends. CDR1 and CDR2, per the germline V gene, are SQVTM and ANQGSEA. The CDR3 runs 14 residues from the cysteine to the phenylalanine. Just CDR3 DNA is preserved here, 42 bases in frame from base 1. In regard to this clone: Its recognized antigen is unknown. Per-base quality was not reported, and no clone a single base away is much larger than it.

Separate from the roughly 700-subject first cohort, the validation cohort of some 130 subjects was the group to which the donors belonged. Preparation of the library involved the immunoSEQ multiplex PCR assay. The authors processed their data as follows. A statistical classification framework was built for diagnosing cytomegalovirus status from the catalog of TCR beta chain sequences. TCRdb took this table from immuneACCESS and kept in-frame rearrangements with V and J called. Such tables lack part of the clones; where checked against another copy, unresolved V genes explain under half of the gap, and the rest is unexplained. V and J calls and clone size follow that table, whereas D and trimming were derived from the DNA. For this sample the table gives fewer than 350,000 clones, of which 88% were detected only once. The biggest ten clones account for over 0.85% of the sample.

The chain employs TRBV29-1 and TRBJ2-1, with the D gene not clear enough to name. The source material was PBMCs. The receptor was isolated from a woman aged 18 to 35 in good health and CMV-seronegative. The nucleotide sequence is TGCAGCGGCCTCCACTTCGGGTCCTACAATGAGCAGTTCTTC. Translated, it reads CSGLHFGSYNEQFF.